This T cell receptor beta chain was sequenced in a study of cytomegalovirus exposure and HLA in healthy donors. Points from the study as a whole: In a later analysis, donors in an Asian-associated ancestry cluster reportedly had fewer N-insertions in productive TCRs than the cohort mean. Analyses of presence/absence relied on an assumption of roughly uniform sequencing depth across donors.

Germline lookup yields CDR1 LGHNA and CDR2 YNFKEQ. This CDR3 comprises 15 residues. V lost 5 bases and J 1 base, leaving 13 bases between the germline ends. The PCR made use of 60 Vbeta and 13 Jbeta primers. The table came from immunoSEQ multiplex PCR; TCRdb's copy has only in-frame clones and leaves some out. The repertoire holds 150,000 or so clones, roughly 85% seen once, with 6.3% in the top ten. About this clone: Its target is not known.

Sequenced: PBMCs. V usage is TRBV4-2 and J usage is TRBJ2-3, with TRBD2 as a possible D gene (7 bases). The clonotype was recovered from a man aged 35-49 years in good health and CMV-seropositive. CDR3 DNA sequence: TGTGCCAGCAGCTTAAGGGAGGGGGGCACAGATACGCAGTATTTT. This gives the protein CASSLREGGTDTQYF.